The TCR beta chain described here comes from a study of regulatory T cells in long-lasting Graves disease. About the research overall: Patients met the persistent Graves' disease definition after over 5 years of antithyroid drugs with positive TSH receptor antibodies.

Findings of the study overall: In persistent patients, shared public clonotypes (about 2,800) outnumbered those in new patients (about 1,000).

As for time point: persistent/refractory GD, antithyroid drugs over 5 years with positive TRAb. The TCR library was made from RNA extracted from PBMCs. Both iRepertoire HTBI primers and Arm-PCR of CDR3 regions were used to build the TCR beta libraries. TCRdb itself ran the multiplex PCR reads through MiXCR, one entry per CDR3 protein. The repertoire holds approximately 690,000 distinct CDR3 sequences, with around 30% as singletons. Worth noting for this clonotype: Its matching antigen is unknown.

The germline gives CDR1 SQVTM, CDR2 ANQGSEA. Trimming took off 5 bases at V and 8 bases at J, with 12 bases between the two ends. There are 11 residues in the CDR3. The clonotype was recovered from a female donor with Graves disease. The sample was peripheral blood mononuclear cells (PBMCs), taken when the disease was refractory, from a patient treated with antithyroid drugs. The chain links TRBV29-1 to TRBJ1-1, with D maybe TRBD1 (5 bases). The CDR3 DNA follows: TGCAGCGTTACAGGCCTAGAGGAAGCTTTCTTT. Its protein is CSVTGLEEAFF.